A single sample gave rise to the 24 T cell receptor beta chains below, sequenced in a study of blood T cell repertoires in COVID-19. Generated by immunoSEQ multiplex PCR, the TCRdb table keeps only in-frame clones and is missing some. The repertoire has 50,000 to 80,000 clones, 80% to 90% of them found once; the top ten carry about 43%. The specimen sequenced was peripheral blood. The receptors were sampled from a woman aged 60 to 75 with COVID-19, enrolled during active disease.

This clone has only one observation. The V and J genes are TRBV11-1 and TRBJ2-1; D perhaps matches TRBD2 (6 bases). Trimming shortened V by 2 bases and J by 1 base, and 9 bases separated the two germline ends. CDR3 length equals 15 residues. CDR1 SGHAT and CDR2 FQDESV come from the germline V gene (reference sequence). For the CDR3, the DNA is TGTGCCAGCAGCTTAATGCGGGGTTCCTACAATGAGCAGTTCTTC. Residues: CASSLMRGSYNEQFF.

This chain joins TRBV19 and TRBJ1-2; TRBD1 is a possible D gene (5 bases). The ends were cut back, 2 bases at V and 2 bases at J, with 9 bases in the middle. CDR3 length: 14 residues. CDR1 is LNHDA and CDR2 is SQIVND in the germline V gene (reference sequence). As DNA, the CDR3 is TGTGCCAGTAGTATACACTCAGGGAACTATGGCTACACCTTC. Residues: CASSIHSGNYGYTF.

This clone was detected once. The chain couples TRBV7-6 to TRBJ2-2; 8 nucleotides align to TRBD1. Trimming removed 4 bases from V and 1 base from J; junction bases left unmatched: 8. The CDR3 contains 17 residues. The germline V gene has CDR1 SGHVS and CDR2 FNYEAQ. CDR3 DNA sequence: TGTGCCAGCAGCTCACTGGACGGACAGGGGAACACCGGGGAGCTGTTTTTT. Its translation: CASSSLDGQGNTGELFF.

CDR3 protein: CASSPSATYEQYF. CDR3 nucleotide sequence: TGTGCCAGCAGTCCCAGCGCGACCTACGAGCAGTACTTC. V is TRBV11-3 and J is TRBJ2-7, with unresolved D. Germline V gene lookup returns CDR1 SGHNT and CDR2 YENEEA. Trimming pared 6 bases from V and 2 bases from J, leaving 11 bases between. This CDR3 is built from 13 residues.

V gene TRBV18 combines with J gene TRBJ2-5; 7 bases map to TRBD1. V was clipped by 3 bases and J by 3 bases; unmatched bases: 10. The germline gives CDR1 KGHSH, CDR2 LQKENI. The CDR3 has 16 amino acids. This CDR3 reads CASSPQGQTIEETQYF. DNA of the CDR3: TGTGCCAGCTCACCCCAGGGACAGACCATCGAAGAGACCCAGTACTTC.

For this clone: In the same sample, other DNA sequences code for this CDR3. The V gene is TRBV19, the J gene TRBJ2-7, with a possible D match to TRBD1 (5 bases). The CDR3 length is 13 residues. V shed 4 bases and J shed 0 bases, with 7 bases lying between them. Germline loops: CDR1 LNHDA, CDR2 SQIVND (reference sequence). For the CDR3, the DNA is TGTGCCAGTAGTACAGGGTACTCCTACGAGCAGTACTTC. Translating gives CASSTGYSYEQYF.

This chain links TRBV21-1 with TRBJ1-1; TRBD1, the table's D call, was not compared with the DNA. TRBV21-1 is a recognized pseudogene. This CDR3 comprises 14 residues. The CDR3 region is CASSKARTPTAAFF. The CDR3 coding sequence is TGTGCCAGCAGCAAAGCTAGGACACCTACGGCGGCTTTCTTT.

CDR3 amino acids: CASSSPPGVGELFF. In DNA, the CDR3 is TGTGCCAGCAGCTCCCCTCCAGGGGTGGGGGAGCTGTTTTTT. The chain couples TRBV13 to TRBJ2-2, with a tentative D call TRBD1 (6 bases). CDR3 length: 14 residues. Germline CDR1 and CDR2: PRHDT and FYEKMQ (reference sequence). V was clipped by 4 bases and J by 8 bases, with 14 bases between them.

V gene TRBV7-2 combines with J gene TRBJ2-1, with 9 bases aligning to TRBD2. The CDR3 length is 16 residues. Germline lookup yields CDR1 SGHTA and CDR2 FQGNSA. Trimming removed 1 base from V and 2 bases from J; junction bases left unmatched: 3. CDR3 residues: CASSLESSGAYNEQFF. In nucleotides, the CDR3 is TGTGCCAGCAGCTTAGAGTCTAGCGGGGCCTACAATGAGCAGTTCTTC.

The CDR3: CASSTAQGRPDTQYF. CDR3 bases: TGCGCCAGCAGCACCGCCCAGGGAAGGCCAGATACGCAGTATTTT. This chain joins TRBV4-3 and TRBJ2-3, with a tentative D call TRBD1 (5 bases). Germline CDR1 LGHNA, CDR2 YSLEER. V lost 5 bases, J lost 4 bases, and 16 bases lay in between. The CDR3 extends over 15 amino acids.

CDR3: CASSVAGASSYEQYF. DNA of the CDR3: TGTGCCAGCAGCGTAGCAGGGGCGAGCTCCTACGAGCAGTACTTC. The chain employs TRBV9 and TRBJ2-7; TRBD1 might be the D (6 bases). The germline CDR1 and CDR2 sequences are SGDLS and YYNGEE. The CDR3 loop spans 15 amino acids. The germline V and J ends were trimmed by 0 bases and 0 bases, with 10 bases remaining between them.

The chain is built from TRBV5-6 and TRBJ1-1; D perhaps matches TRBD1 (5 bases). Trimming stripped 4 bases from V and 7 bases from J, with 20 bases between. In germline, CDR1 is SGHDT, CDR2 YYEEEE. The CDR3 sequence is 15 residues long. CDR3 in amino acids: CASSPGSPATGEAFF. The CDR3 bases are TGTGCCAGCAGCCCAGGGTCTCCAGCTACGGGTGAAGCTTTCTTT.

This clone was observed a single time. The CDR3 region is CASSLDRSYEQYF. CDR3 nucleotide sequence: TGTGCCAGCAGCTTGGACAGGTCCTACGAGCAGTACTTC. The rearrangement links TRBV5-4 to TRBJ2-7, with TRBD1 as a possible D gene (5 bases). Germline V gene lookup returns CDR1 SGHNT and CDR2 YYREEE (reference sequence). The V end was cut by 0 bases, the J end by 1 base, with 5 bases between. This CDR3 has 13 amino acids.

A single count supports this clone. This chain connects TRBV19 to TRBJ1-1; 7 bases are shared with TRBD1. V lost 4 bases to trimming and J lost 6 bases; unmatched junction nucleotides: 8. There are 14 residues in the CDR3. Germline CDR1 LNHDA, CDR2 SQIVND (reference sequence). In DNA, the CDR3 is TGTGCCAGTAGTACTTCGACAGGGAGAGCTGAAGCTTTCTTT. This codes for CASSTSTGRAEAFF.

This clone was seen once. The chain recombines TRBV7-6 with TRBJ1-1; D perhaps matches TRBD1 (6 bases). Germline lookup yields CDR1 SGHVS and CDR2 FNYEAQ. With 3 bases removed from V and 5 bases from J, the gap between germline ends came to 19 bases. The CDR3 runs 16 residues. Here the CDR3 DNA reads TGTGCCAGCAGCTTTTCCGAAATACAGGGAGGGACTGAAGCTTTCTTT. Encoded protein: CASSFSEIQGGTEAFF.

Here the CDR3 DNA reads TGCGCCAGCAGCCAAAACGGGATCTCCGATTCACCCCTCCACTTT. Translating it yields CASSQNGISDSPLHF. The V gene is TRBV4-3, the J gene TRBJ1-6; D remains unclear. Germline values: CDR1 LGHNA, CDR2 YSLEER. The V and J ends lost 2 bases and 8 bases respectively, with 13 bases between them. This CDR3 region has 15 residues.

CDR3 residues: CASSQQLSSYNEQFF. Written as DNA, the CDR3 is TGTGCCAGCAGCCAACAGCTAAGCTCCTACAATGAGCAGTTCTTC. The genes are TRBV7-9 and TRBJ2-1, with D uncertain. V lost 5 bases to trimming and J lost 0 bases, with 11 bases between them. The germline V gene encodes CDR1 SEHNR and CDR2 FQNEAQ (reference sequence). CDR3 length: 15 residues. The full variable domain, completed using reference TRBV7-9 and TRBJ2-1, is DTGVSQNPRHKITKRGQNVTFRCDPISEHNRLYWYRQTLGQGPEFLTYFQNEAQLEKSRLLSDRFSAERPKGSFSTLEIQRTEQGDSAMYLCASSQQLSSYNEQFFGPGTRLTVL.

The rearrangement links TRBV25-1 to TRBJ2-3; D is unresolved. There are 14 residues in the CDR3. Trimming took 10 bases from V and 0 from J, leaving 14 bases between them. Germline V lookup: CDR1 MGHDK, CDR2 SYGVNS. Written as DNA, the CDR3 is TGTGCCACCTCTAGACTTCTTAGCACAGATACGCAGTATTTT. It encodes CATSRLLSTDTQYF.

Of note for this clone: The identical CDR3 is also encoded by other nucleotide sequences in the sample. The chain is built from TRBV6-5 and TRBJ2-7, with 12 bases aligning to TRBD1. CDR1 and CDR2 (germline): MNHEY, SVGAGI. This CDR3 contains 15 residues. Unmatched junction bases numbered 3, after V lost 2 bases and J lost 4 bases. DNA of the CDR3: TGTGCCAGCAGTTACGGGGGACAGGGGGCGTACGAGCAGTACTTC. It encodes CASSYGGQGAYEQYF.

This chain connects TRBV18 to TRBJ1-4, with 10 bases identical to TRBD1. The trim removed 4 bases at V and 3 bases at J, leaving 2 bases unmatched. Per the germline V gene, CDR1 is KGHSH and CDR2 is LQKENI. This CDR3 contains 15 residues. The CDR3 is CASSRDRGANEKLFF. The CDR3, as DNA: TGTGCCAGCTCACGGGACAGGGGTGCTAATGAAAAACTGTTTTTT.

This clone has only one observation. The chain has TRBV30 and TRBJ1-2, with unresolved D. V dropped 2 bases and J dropped 7 bases, with 8 bases sitting between them. Per the germline V gene, CDR1 is GTSNPN and CDR2 is SVGIG (reference sequence). This CDR3 has 11 residues. The DNA for the CDR3 is TGTGCCTGGAGTTCAGGAATTGGCTACACCTTC. It is translated as CAWSSGIGYTF.

The chain joins TRBV9 to TRBJ2-2, with 8 positions matching TRBD2. Trimming at V came to 5 bases and at J to 6 bases, leaving 15 bases not matched to a gene. Germline lookup yields CDR1 SGDLS and CDR2 YYNGEE. The length of the CDR3 is 17 residues. In nucleotides, the CDR3 is TGTGCCAGCAGTGCCAGAGGGCCGGGAGGGGTGGCCGGGGAGCTGTTTTTT. This gives the protein CASSARGPGGVAGELFF.

The table lists this clone with a count of one. The V and J genes are TRBV12-3 or TRBV12-4 and TRBJ1-2; tentative D call: TRBD1 (5 bases). The CDR3 has 13 amino acids. V was trimmed by 6 bases and J by 0 bases, leaving 8 bases between them. Written as DNA, the CDR3 is TGTGCCAGCAGCGACAGTCCTAACTATGGCTACACCTTC. It is translated as CASSDSPNYGYTF.

This clone was recorded a few times. The chain uses TRBV2 and TRBJ1-1; TRBD1 aligns across 8 bases. The CDR3 is 13 amino acids. V lost 10 bases to trimming and J lost 3 bases; unmatched junction nucleotides: 7. Per the germline V gene, CDR1 is SNHLY and CDR2 is FYNNEI. The CDR3 is CAMNRGEDTEAFF. The CDR3 DNA reads as TGTGCCATGAACAGGGGGGAAGACACTGAAGCTTTCTTT. Drawing the rest from reference TRBV2 and TRBJ1-1, the complete variable domain is EPEVTQTPSHQVTQMGQEVILRCVPISNHLYFYWYRQILGQKVEFLVSFYNNEISEKSEIFDDQFSVERPDGSNFTLKIRSTKLEDSAMYFCAMNRGEDTEAFFGQGTRLTVV.